The text below deals with one T cell receptor beta chain. The source of the sample is a study of control samples from healthy donors and cancer patients. V was trimmed by 0 bases and J by 4 bases, leaving 9 bases between them. In germline, CDR1 is ENHRY, CDR2 SYGVKD. CDR3 length equals 14 residues. Sequenced by immunoSEQ multiplex PCR; TCRdb stores in-frame clones only, minus some. This table holds roughly 95,000 clones, roughly 92% found once. The V call is TRBV10-3, the J call TRBJ1-2; D gene ambiguous. Sequencing was carried out using blood. The sequence derives from a human donor in good health. The donor label of this sample is uncertain. The CDR3 DNA reads as TGTGCCATCAGTGAGTCGACGGGAGGCTATGGCTACACCTTC. It translates to CAISESTGGYGYTF.